These 11 T cell receptor beta chains were all obtained from the same sample, sequenced in a study of T cells expressing NK-cell markers (TCRdb year 2020). Libraries were prepared through 5' RACE. TCRdb shows the sequencer as Illumina HiSeq 2000. TCRdb reprocessed the reads and provides one entry for every CDR3 protein sequence; no DNA is given. The table held for this sample gives approximately 550,000 distinct CDR3 sequences. The ten largest make up around 4% of the sample. The sample taken for sequencing was blood T cells: a sorted CD56 or NKG2C T cell subset, CD4+ or CD8+ T cells, or bulk PBMC T cells (not recorded which). These receptors originate from a man in his late teens or twenties in good health. Donor details come from another sample of the same person, matched by shared clones.

The V gene is TRBV9, the J gene TRBJ2-1; TCRdb gives TRBD2 as the D gene, but with no DNA this cannot be confirmed. There are 15 residues in the CDR3. Germline lookup yields CDR1 SGDLS and CDR2 YYNGEE. CDR3 region: CASSVVGLAGDEQFF.

CDR3 loop: CASSERQAQFF. The chain recombines TRBV2 with TRBJ2-1. The CDR3 is 11 residues long. Germline loops: CDR1 SNHLY, CDR2 FYNNEI.

The CDR3 reads CASSFRLAGANEQFF. The V and J genes are TRBV6-2 or TRBV6-3 and TRBJ2-1; the TCRdb D gene call, TRBD2, has no DNA to confirm it. CDR1 MNHEY and CDR2 SVGEGT come from the germline V gene. This CDR3 has 15 residues.

This chain joins TRBV29-1 and TRBJ2-7; checking the TCRdb D call of TRBD1 is not possible without DNA. This CDR3 contains 16 residues. The germline V gene has CDR1 SQVTM and CDR2 ANQGSEA. CDR3 region: CSVEVGWGQVRYEQYF.

The chain is built from TRBV5-4 and TRBJ2-1. Germline V gene sequence: CDR1 SGHNT, CDR2 YYREEE (reference sequence). CDR3 length equals 15 residues. The CDR3 sequence is CASSLEVESYNEQFF.

The rearrangement uses TRBV7-9 and TRBJ2-5; TCRdb designates TRBD2, a call that cannot be tested without DNA. The V gene's germline CDR1 is SEHNR and CDR2 FQNEAQ (reference sequence). The CDR3 loop spans 15 amino acids. The CDR3 here is CASSLVSGLVETQYF.

The chain has TRBV6-5 and TRBJ2-6; the TCRdb call, TRBD2, lacks DNA for checking. Germline CDR1 is MNHEY and CDR2 is SVGAGI. The CDR3 length is 18 residues. This chain's CDR3 is CASSFTLATPSGANVLTF.

CDR3 in amino acids: CASTRTTGRAYNEQFF. V usage is TRBV12-3 or TRBV12-4 and J usage is TRBJ2-1; TCRdb indicates TRBD1, and absent DNA this call remains unverified. The CDR3 has 16 residues.

The chain couples TRBV6-5 to TRBJ2-3; as DNA is missing, the TRBD2 call by TCRdb cannot be tested. This CDR3 spans 15 amino acids. Germline V lookup: CDR1 MNHEY, CDR2 SVGAGI. CDR3 in amino acids: CASSYGGREANTQYF.

The gene calls are TRBV6-5 and TRBJ2-5; the D call from TCRdb, TRBD1, cannot be confirmed without DNA. The length of the CDR3 is 16 residues. Looked up from germline, CDR1 is MNHEY and CDR2 is SVGAGI. CDR3 sequence: CASSYTGTGFMETQYF.

J is TRBJ1-2 and V is TRBV5-1; TCRdb names TRBD1, which stays unverified in the absence of DNA. Germline V gives CDR1 SGHRS, CDR2 YFSETQ. This CDR3 is 16 amino acids long. CDR3 in amino acids: CASSQLQGALGYGYTF.